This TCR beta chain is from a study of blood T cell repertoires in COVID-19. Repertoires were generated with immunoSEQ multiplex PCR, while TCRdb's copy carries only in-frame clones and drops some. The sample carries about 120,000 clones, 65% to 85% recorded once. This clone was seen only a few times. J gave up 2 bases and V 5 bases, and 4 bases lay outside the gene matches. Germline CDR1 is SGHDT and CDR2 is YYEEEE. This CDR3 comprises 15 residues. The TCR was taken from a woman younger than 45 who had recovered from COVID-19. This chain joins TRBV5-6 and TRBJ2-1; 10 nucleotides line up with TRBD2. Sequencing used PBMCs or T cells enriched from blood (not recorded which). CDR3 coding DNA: TGTGCCAGCAGTCGGACTAGCGGACCCTACAATGAGCAGTTCTTC. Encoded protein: CASSRTSGPYNEQFF.